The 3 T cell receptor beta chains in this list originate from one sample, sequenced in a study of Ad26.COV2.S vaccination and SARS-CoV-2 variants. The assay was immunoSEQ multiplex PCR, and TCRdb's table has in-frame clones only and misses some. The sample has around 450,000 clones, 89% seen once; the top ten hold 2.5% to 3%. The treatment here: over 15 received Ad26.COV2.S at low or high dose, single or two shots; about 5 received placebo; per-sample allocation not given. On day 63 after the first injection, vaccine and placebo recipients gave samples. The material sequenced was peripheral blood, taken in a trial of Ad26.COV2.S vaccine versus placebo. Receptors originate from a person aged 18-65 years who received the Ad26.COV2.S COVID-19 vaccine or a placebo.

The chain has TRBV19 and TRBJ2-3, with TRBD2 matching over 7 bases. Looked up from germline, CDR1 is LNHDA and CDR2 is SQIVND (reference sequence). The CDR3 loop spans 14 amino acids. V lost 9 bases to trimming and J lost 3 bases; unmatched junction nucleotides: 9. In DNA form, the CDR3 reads TGTGCCAGCCGAGGCGGGGGTTCTACAGATACGCAGTATTTT. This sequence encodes CASRGGGSTDTQYF. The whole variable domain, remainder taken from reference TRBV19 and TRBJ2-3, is DGGITQSPKYLFRKEGQNVTLSCEQNLNHDAMYWYRQDPGQGLRLIYYSQIVNDFQKGDIAEGYSVSREKKESFPLTVTSAQKNPTAFYLCASRGGGSTDTQYFGPGTRLTVL.

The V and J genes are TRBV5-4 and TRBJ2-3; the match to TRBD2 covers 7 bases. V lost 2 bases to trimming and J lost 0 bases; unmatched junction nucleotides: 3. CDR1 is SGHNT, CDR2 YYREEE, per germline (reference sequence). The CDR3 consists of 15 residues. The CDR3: CASSFFGGSTDTQYF. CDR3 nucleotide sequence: TGTGCCAGCAGCTTTTTCGGGGGGAGCACAGATACGCAGTATTTT.

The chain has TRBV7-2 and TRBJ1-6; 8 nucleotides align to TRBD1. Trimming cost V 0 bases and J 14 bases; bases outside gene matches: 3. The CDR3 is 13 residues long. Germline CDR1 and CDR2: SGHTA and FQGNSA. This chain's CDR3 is CASSLAPGGSLHF. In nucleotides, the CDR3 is TGTGCCAGCAGCTTAGCCCCAGGGGGCTCCCTCCACTTT.